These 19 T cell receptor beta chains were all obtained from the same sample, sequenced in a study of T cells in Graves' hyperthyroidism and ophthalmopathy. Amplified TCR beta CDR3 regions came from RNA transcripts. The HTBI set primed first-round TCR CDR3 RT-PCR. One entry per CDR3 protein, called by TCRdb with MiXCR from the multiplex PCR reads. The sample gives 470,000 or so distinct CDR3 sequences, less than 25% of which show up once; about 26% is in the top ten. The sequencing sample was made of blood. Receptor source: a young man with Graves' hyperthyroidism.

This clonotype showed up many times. CDR3 sequence reads: CASSEQGAEETQYF. The CDR3 bases are TGTGCCAGCAGCGAACAGGGGGCGGAAGAGACCCAGTACTTC. This chain uses TRBV7-9 with TRBJ2-5, with TRBD1 identical over 9 bases. The germline V gene encodes CDR1 SEHNR and CDR2 FQNEAQ (reference sequence). V trimming: 5 bases; J trimming: 3 bases; junction bases outside the gene matches: 4. The CDR3 consists of 14 residues. Combining the CDR3 with reference TRBV7-9 and TRBJ2-5 gives the whole variable domain DTGVSQNPRHKITKRGQNVTFRCDPISEHNRLYWYRQTLGQGPEFLTYFQNEAQLEKSRLLSDRFSAERPKGSFSTLEIQRTEQGDSAMYLCASSEQGAEETQYFGPGTRLLVL.

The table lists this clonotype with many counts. Here the CDR3 reads CASRTGPYGYTF. The CDR3 DNA follows: TGTGCCAGCAGGACAGGACCATATGGCTACACCTTC. The chain couples TRBV12-3 or TRBV12-4 to TRBJ1-2, with a weak D call TRBD1 (6 bases). The CDR3 runs to 12 residues. V was pared by 6 bases and J by 5 bases, with 10 bases between.

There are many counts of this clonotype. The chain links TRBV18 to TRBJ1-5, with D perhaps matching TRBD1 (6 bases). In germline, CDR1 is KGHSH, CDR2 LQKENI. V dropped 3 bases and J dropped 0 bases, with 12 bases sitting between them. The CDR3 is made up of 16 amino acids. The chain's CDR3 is CASSPQGTHSNQPQHF. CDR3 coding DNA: TGTGCCAGCTCACCTCAGGGGACACATAGCAATCAGCCCCAGCATTTT.

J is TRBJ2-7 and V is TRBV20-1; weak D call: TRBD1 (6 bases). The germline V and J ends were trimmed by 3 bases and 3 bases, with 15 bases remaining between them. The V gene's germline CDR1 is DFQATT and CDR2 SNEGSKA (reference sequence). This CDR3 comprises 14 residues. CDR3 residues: CSASQQGEVYEQYF. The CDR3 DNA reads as TGCAGTGCTAGTCAACAGGGTGAGGTCTACGAGCAGTACTTC.

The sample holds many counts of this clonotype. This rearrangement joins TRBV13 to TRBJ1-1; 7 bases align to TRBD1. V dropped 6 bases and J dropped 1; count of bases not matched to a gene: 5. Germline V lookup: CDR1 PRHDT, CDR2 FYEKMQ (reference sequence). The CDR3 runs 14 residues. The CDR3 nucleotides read TGTGCCAGCAGTCCACAGGGGACGAACACTGAAGCTTTCTTT. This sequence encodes CASSPQGTNTEAFF.

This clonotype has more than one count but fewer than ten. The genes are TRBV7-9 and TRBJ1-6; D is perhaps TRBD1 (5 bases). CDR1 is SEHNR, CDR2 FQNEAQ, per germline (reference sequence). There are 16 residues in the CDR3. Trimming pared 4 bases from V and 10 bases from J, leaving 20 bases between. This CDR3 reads CASSSSGSGPQSPLHF. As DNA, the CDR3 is TGTGCCAGCAGCTCTAGCGGTTCGGGACCACAATCACCCCTCCACTTT.

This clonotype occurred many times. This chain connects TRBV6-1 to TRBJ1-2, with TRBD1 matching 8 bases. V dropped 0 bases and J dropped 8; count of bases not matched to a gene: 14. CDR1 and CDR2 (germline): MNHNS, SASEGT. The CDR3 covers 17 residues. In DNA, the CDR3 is TGTGCCAGCAGTGAAGCCCCGGCGGACAGGGTGGGCGGAGGCTACACCTTC. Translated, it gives CASSEAPADRVGGGYTF.

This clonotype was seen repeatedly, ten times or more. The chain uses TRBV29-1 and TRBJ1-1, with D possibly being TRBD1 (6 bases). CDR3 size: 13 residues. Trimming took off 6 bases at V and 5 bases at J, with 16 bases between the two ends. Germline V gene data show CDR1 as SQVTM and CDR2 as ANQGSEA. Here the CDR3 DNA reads TGCAGCGTCCATCCGACAGGCGTAACTGAAGCTTTCTTT. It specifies CSVHPTGVTEAFF.

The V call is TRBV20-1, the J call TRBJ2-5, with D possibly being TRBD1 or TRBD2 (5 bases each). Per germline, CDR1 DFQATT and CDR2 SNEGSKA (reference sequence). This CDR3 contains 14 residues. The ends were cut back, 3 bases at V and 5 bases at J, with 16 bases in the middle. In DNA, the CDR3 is TGCAGTGCTAGGCCAAAAGGGGTAGCGGAGACCCAGTACTTC. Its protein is CSARPKGVAETQYF.

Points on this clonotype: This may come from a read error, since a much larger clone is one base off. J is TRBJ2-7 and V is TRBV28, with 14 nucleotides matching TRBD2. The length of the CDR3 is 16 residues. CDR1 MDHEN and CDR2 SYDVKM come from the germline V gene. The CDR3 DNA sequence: TGTGCCAGCAGTTTATTTGCGACTAGCGGGAGGGTCGAGCAGCACTTC. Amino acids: CASSLFATSGRVEQHF.

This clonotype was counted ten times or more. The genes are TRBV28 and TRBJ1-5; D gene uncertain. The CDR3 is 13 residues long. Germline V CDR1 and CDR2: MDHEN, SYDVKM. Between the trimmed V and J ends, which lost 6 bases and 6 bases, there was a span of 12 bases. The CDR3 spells CASRSGSGQPQHF. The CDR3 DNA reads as TGTGCCAGCAGATCGGGTAGCGGTCAGCCCCAGCATTTT.

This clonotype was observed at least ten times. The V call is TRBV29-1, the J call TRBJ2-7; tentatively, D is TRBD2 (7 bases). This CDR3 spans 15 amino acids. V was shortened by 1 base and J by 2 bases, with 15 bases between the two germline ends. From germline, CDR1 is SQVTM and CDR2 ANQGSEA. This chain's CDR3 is CSVEGGGPSTYEQYF. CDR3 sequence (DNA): TGCAGCGTTGAAGGCGGGGGCCCATCGACCTACGAGCAGTACTTC.

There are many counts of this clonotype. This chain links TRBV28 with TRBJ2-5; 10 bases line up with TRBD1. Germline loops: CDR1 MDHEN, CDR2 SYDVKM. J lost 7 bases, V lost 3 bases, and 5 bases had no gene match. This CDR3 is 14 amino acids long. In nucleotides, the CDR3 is TGTGCCAGCAGTTTCCGCGGACAGGGGGTGACCCAGTACTTC. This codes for CASSFRGQGVTQYF.

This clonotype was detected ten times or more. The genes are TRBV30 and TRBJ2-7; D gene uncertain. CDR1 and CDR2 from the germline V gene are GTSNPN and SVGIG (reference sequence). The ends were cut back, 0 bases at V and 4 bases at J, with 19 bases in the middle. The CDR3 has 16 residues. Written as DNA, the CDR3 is TGTGCCTGGAGTGTACCCTCCCAGGTCGGAAGGTACGAGCAGTACTTC. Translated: CAWSVPSQVGRYEQYF.

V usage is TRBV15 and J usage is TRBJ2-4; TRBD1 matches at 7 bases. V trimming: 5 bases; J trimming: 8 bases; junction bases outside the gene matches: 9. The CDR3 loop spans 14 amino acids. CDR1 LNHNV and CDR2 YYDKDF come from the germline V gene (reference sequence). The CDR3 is CATSEYRGGYIQYF. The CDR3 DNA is TGTGCCACCAGCGAGTACAGGGGTGGTTACATTCAGTACTTC.

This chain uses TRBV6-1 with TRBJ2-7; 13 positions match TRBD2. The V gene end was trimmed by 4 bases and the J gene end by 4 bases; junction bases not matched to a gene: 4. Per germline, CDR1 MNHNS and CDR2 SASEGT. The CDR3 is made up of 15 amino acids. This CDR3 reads CASSGWTSGRYEQYF. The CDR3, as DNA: TGTGCCAGCAGTGGATGGACTAGCGGGAGATACGAGCAGTACTTC.

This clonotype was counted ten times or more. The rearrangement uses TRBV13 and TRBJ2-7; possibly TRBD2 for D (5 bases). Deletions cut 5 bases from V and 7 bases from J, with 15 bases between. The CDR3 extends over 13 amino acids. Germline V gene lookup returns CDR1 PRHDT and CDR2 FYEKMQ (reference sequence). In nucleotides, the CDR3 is TGTGCCAGCAGCGCCTCAGGAGGCTTGGAGCAGTACTTC. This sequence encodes CASSASGGLEQYF.

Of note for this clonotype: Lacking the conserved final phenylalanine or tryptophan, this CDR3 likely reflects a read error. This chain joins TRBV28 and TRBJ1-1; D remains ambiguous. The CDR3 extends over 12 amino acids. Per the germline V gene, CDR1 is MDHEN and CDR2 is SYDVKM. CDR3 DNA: TGTGCCAGTAGTTTAAGGACGGAAAAAGCTTTCTAT. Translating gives CASSLRTEKAFY.

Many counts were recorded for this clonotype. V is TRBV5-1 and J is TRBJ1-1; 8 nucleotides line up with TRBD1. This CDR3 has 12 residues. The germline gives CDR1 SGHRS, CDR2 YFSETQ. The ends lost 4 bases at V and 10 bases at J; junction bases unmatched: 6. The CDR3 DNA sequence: TGCGCCAGCAGCCTAGCAGGGGGCAGAGCTTTCTTT. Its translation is CASSLAGGRAFF.